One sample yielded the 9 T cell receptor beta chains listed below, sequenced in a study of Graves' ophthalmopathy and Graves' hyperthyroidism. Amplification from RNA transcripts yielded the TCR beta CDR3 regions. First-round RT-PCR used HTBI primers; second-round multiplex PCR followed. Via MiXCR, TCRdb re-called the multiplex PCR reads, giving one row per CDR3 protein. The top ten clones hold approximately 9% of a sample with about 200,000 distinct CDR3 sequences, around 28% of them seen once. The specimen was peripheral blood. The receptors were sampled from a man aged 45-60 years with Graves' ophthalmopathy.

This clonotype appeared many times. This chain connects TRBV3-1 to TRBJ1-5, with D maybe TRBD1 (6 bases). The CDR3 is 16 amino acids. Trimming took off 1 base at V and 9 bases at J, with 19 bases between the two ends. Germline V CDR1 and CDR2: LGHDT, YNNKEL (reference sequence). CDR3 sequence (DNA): TGTGCCAGCAGCCAAGCCCAAGGGGGACTCGGGGCGCCCCAGCATTTT. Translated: CASSQAQGGLGAPQHF.

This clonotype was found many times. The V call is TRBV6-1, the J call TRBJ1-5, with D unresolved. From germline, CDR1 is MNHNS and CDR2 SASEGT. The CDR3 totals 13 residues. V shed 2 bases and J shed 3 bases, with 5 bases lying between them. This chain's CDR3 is CASSERDNQPQHF. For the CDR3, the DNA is TGTGCCAGCAGTGAAAGGGACAATCAGCCCCAGCATTTT.

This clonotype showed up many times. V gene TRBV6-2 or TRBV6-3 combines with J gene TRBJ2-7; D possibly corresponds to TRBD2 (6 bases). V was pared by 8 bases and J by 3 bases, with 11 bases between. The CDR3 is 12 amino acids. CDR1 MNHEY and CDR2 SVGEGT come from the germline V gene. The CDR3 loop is CASCASVYEQYF. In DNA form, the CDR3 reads TGTGCCAGCTGTGCTAGCGTCTACGAGCAGTACTTC.

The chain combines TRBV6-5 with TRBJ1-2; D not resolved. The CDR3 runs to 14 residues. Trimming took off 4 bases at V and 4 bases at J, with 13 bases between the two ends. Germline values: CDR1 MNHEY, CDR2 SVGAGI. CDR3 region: CASSSERRIYGYTF. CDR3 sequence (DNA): TGTGCCAGCAGTTCTGAGAGAAGGATCTATGGCTACACCTTC.

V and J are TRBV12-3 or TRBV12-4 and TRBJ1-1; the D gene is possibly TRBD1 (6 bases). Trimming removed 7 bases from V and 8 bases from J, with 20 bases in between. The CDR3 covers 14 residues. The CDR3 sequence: CASKRQEAVTEAFF. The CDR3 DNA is TGTGCCAGCAAACGACAGGAGGCCGTTACGGAAGCTTTCTTT.

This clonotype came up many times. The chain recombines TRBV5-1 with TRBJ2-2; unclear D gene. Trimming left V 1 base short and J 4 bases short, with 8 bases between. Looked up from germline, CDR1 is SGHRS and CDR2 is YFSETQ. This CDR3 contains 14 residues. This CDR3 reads CASSLKALTGELFF. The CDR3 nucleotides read TGCGCCAGCAGCTTGAAGGCCCTCACCGGGGAGCTGTTTTTT.

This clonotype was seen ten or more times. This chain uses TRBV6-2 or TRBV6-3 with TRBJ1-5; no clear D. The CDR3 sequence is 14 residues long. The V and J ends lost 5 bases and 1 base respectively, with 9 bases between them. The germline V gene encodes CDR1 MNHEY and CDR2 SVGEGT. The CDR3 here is CASSPNRSNQPQHF. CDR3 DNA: TGTGCCAGCAGTCCAAACCGAAGCAATCAGCCCCAGCATTTT.

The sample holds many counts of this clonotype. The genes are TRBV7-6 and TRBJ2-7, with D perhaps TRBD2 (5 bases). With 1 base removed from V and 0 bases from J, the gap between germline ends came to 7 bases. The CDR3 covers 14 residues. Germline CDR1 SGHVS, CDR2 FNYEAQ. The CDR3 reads CASSLEDYSYEQYF. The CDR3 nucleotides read TGTGCCAGCAGCTTAGAAGACTACTCCTACGAGCAGTACTTC.

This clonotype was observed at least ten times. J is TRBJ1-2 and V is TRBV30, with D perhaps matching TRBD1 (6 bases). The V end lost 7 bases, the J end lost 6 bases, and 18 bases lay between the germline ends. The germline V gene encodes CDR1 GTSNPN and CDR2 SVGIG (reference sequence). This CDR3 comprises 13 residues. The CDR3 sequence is CASSTGSHNGYTF. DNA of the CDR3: TGTGCCTCCTCGACAGGTTCGCATAATGGCTACACCTTC.